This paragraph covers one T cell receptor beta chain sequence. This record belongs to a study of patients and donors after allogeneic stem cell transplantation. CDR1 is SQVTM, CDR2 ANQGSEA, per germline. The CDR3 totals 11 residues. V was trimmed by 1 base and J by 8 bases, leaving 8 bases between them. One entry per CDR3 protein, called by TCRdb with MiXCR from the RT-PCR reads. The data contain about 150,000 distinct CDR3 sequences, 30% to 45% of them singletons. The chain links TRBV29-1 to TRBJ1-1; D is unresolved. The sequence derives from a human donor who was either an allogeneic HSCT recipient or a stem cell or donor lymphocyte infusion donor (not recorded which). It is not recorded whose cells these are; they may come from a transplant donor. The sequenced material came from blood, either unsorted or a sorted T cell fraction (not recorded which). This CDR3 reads CSVEAWSEAFF. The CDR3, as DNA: TGCAGCGTTGAAGCATGGAGCGAAGCTTTCTTT.